These T cell receptor beta chains were read from a single sample in a study of OX40 agonist ivuxolimab in advanced cancers. TCRdb's copy holds only in-frame clones and misses some; the assay was immunoSEQ multiplex PCR. This table holds just over 40,000 clones, roughly 85% found once. This specimen was CD4+ or CD8+ T cells sorted from blood, taken in a trial of the OX40 agonist ivuxolimab. The receptors stem from an adult with an advanced solid tumor such as melanoma, head and neck, liver or kidney cancer. CDR3s include the opening cysteine and the closing phenylalanine or tryptophan. The D gene is left open where the match is weak. Expanded clones get a size class; other rows say once, few or many, or leave the size out.

>-|TRBJ2-2|TRBD1|TRBV5-6
CASSSITDRGQVAGELFF
TGTGCCAGCAGCTCCATCACGGACAGGGGGCAGGTTGCCGGGGAGCTGTTTTTT
>-|TRBJ1-2|TRBD1|TRBV7-9
CASSLEGTGYGYTF
TGTGCCAGCAGCTTAGAGGGGACAGGGTATGGCTACACCTTC
>-|TRBJ1-2|-|TRBV27
CASSRPGLNYGYTF
TGTGCCAGCAGTAGACCGGGTCTGAACTATGGCTACACCTTC
>-|TRBJ2-1|TRBD1|TRBV6-1
CASSGDRVAYNEQFF
TGTGCCAGCAGCGGGGACAGGGTGGCTTACAATGAGCAGTTCTTC
>-|TRBJ1-6|TRBD1|TRBV27
CASSLGQGRSYNSPLHF
TGTGCCAGCAGTCTAGGACAGGGAAGGTCCTATAATTCACCCCTCCACTTT
>-|TRBJ2-3|-|TRBV11-2
CASSFLTDTQYF
TGTGCCAGCAGCTTCCTCACAGATACGCAGTATTTT
>once|TRBJ1-1|-|TRBV30
CASDTMTGYTEAFF
TGTGCCTCGGACACTATGACGGGGTACACTGAAGCTTTCTTT
>-|TRBJ1-5|-|TRBV9
CASSDTGFNQPQHF
TGTGCCAGCAGCGACACAGGTTTCAATCAGCCCCAGCATTTT
>-|TRBJ2-1|TRBD2|TRBV7-3
CASSVGTSGSSRQFF
TGTGCCAGCAGCGTTGGGACTAGCGGGAGCTCTAGGCAGTTCTTC
>-|TRBJ2-1|TRBD1|TRBV6-5
CASSYSRGRGHEQFF
TGTGCCAGCAGTTACTCGAGGGGCAGGGGGCATGAGCAGTTCTTC
>-|TRBJ1-2|-|TRBV30
CAWSPGPGGYTF
TGTGCCTGGAGTCCGGGACCAGGGGGCTACACCTTC
>few|TRBJ1-1|-|TRBV5-4
CASSLTENTEAFF
TGTGCCAGCAGCTTAACGGAGAACACTGAAGCTTTCTTT
>-|TRBJ2-6|-|TRBV6-6
CASNPTLSSGANVLTF
TGTGCCAGCAACCCGACGCTATCCTCGGGGGCCAACGTCCTGACTTTC
>-|TRBJ2-3|-|TRBV19
CASSTPHRSADTQYF
TGTGCCAGTAGTACTCCCCATCGGAGTGCAGATACGCAGTATTTT
>-|TRBJ2-1|-|TRBV7-3
CASSFGSSSYNEQFF
TGTGCCAGCAGCTTCGGAAGTAGCTCCTACAATGAGCAGTTCTTC
>-|TRBJ2-5|-|TRBV6-5
CASSGGHNQYF
TGTGCCAGCAGTGGTGGACACAACCAGTACTTC
>once|TRBJ1-1|-|TRBV19
CASNTNMGSTEAFF
TGTGCCAGTAATACGAACATGGGGAGCACTGAAGCTTTCTTT
>-|TRBJ1-6|-|TRBV30
CAWSSLYRTSPLHF
TGTGCCTGGAGTTCTTTGTACAGGACCTCACCCCTCCACTTT
>-|TRBJ1-1|-|TRBV7-2
CASSPFAMNTEAFF
TGTGCCAGCAGCCCATTTGCGATGAACACTGAAGCTTTCTTT
>-|TRBJ1-1|-|TRBV6-6
CASTDNTEAFF
TGTGCCAGCACTGATAACACTGAAGCTTTCTTT
>once|TRBJ2-1|TRBD2|TRBV9
CASSQRTSVNEQFF
TGTGCCAGCAGCCAGAGGACTAGCGTAAATGAGCAGTTCTTC
>-|TRBJ1-6|-|TRBV11-3
CASSLDHLGTYNSPLHF
TGTGCCAGCAGCTTAGATCATCTAGGTACCTATAATTCACCCCTCCACTTT
>-|TRBJ2-7|-|TRBV2
CASSDRASEQYF
TGTGCCAGCAGTGACAGGGCGAGCGAGCAGTACTTC
>-|TRBJ2-1|-|TRBV7-2
CASSFVSNEQFF
TGTGCCAGCAGCTTCGTGAGCAATGAGCAGTTCTTC
>-|TRBJ2-7|TRBD2|TRBV19
CASSTGTSEGVYEQYF
TGTGCCAGTAGTACAGGGACTAGCGAGGGTGTATACGAGCAGTACTTC
>-|TRBJ2-3|TRBD2|TRBV5-4
CASSSLDLLAGGRGDTQYF
TGTGCCAGCAGCTCCCTGGACCTCCTAGCGGGGGGGCGAGGAGATACGCAGTATTTT
>-|TRBJ1-4|TRBD1|TRBV29-1
CSVNRGEKLFF
TGCAGCGTTAACAGGGGGGAAAAACTGTTTTTT
>-|TRBJ1-2|-|TRBV5-1
CASSPEGRGDGYTF
TGCGCCAGCAGCCCGGAGGGGAGAGGGGACGGCTACACCTTC
>medium-sized|TRBJ2-5|-|TRBV5-1
CASSPGGRLETQYF
TGCGCCAGCAGCCCCGGGGGTAGGTTGGAGACCCAGTACTTC
>-|TRBJ2-2|-|TRBV15
CATSSRDFFYTGELFF
TGTGCCACCAGCTCCAGGGACTTTTTTTACACCGGGGAGCTGTTTTTT
>-|TRBJ1-5|-|TRBV7-2
CASSPWRGNNQPQHF
TGTGCCAGCAGCCCCTGGCGGGGGAACAATCAGCCCCAGCATTTT
>few|TRBJ2-7|TRBD1|TRBV4-3
CASSQEARTGYEQYF
TGCGCCAGCAGCCAAGAAGCTCGGACAGGGTACGAGCAGTACTTC
>-|TRBJ2-3|-|TRBV5-4
CASSPRGEVGTDTQYF
TGTGCCAGCAGCCCACGAGGGGAGGTGGGCACAGATACGCAGTATTTT
>-|TRBJ1-1|-|TRBV4-1
CASSRGTEAFF
TGCGCCAGCAGCCGGGGCACTGAAGCTTTCTTT
>-|TRBJ1-2|-|TRBV2
CASSEALRARGYGYTF
TGTGCCAGCAGTGAAGCGCTTCGGGCCCGGGGGTATGGCTACACCTTC
>once|TRBJ2-3|-|TRBV6-5
CASSYVDTQYF
TGTGCCAGCAGTTACGTGGATACGCAGTATTTT
>-|TRBJ1-1|-|TRBV4-3
CASSQDRDPRLEAFF
TGCGCCAGCAGCCAAGATCGGGACCCACGCCTGGAGGCTTTCTTT
>-|TRBJ1-2|-|TRBV25-1
CASSERGGYYGYTF
TGTGCCAGCAGTGAGAGGGGAGGGTACTATGGCTACACCTTC
>-|TRBJ1-2|TRBD1|TRBV11-2
CASSLEGTETPANYGYTF
TGTGCCAGCAGCTTAGAAGGGACAGAGACTCCAGCTAACTATGGCTACACCTTC
>-|TRBJ2-7|TRBD1|TRBV29-1
CSAGQGAYEQYF
TGCAGCGCCGGACAGGGGGCGTACGAGCAGTACTTC
>-|TRBJ2-3|TRBD2|TRBV28
CAGGTSGSLKTQYF
TGTGCCGGGGGGACTAGCGGGAGTTTGAAGACGCAGTATTTT
>-|TRBJ1-1|-|TRBV5-4
CASSLGDLGMNTEAFF
TGTGCCAGCAGCTTGGGTGATTTGGGGATGAACACTGAAGCTTTCTTT
>many|TRBJ1-2|-|TRBV7-2
CASSLQGSMDGYTF
TGTGCCAGCAGCTTACAGGGTTCTATGGATGGCTACACCTTC
>medium-sized|TRBJ2-1|-|TRBV29-1
CSVEPPVGQINEQFF
TGCAGCGTTGAACCGCCGGTGGGTCAAATCAATGAGCAGTTCTTC
>-|TRBJ1-2|-|TRBV6-5
CASSYEAGANYGYTF
TGTGCCAGCAGTTACGAGGCAGGAGCTAACTATGGCTACACCTTC
>once|TRBJ2-1|TRBD2|TRBV5-4
CASSTGLADGEFF
TGTGCCAGCAGCACCGGACTAGCGGATGGAGAGTTCTTC
>-|TRBJ2-6|-|TRBV7-9
CASSLGTGPYSGANVLTF
TGTGCCAGCAGCTTAGGTACAGGACCTTATTCTGGGGCCAACGTCCTGACTTTC
>-|TRBJ1-2|-|TRBV5-8
CASSTEQPPPYGYTF
TGTGCCAGCAGCACGGAGCAGCCCCCTCCCTATGGCTACACCTTC
>once|TRBJ1-1|-|TRBV4-3
CASSLVFQVNTEAFF
TGCGCCAGCAGCCTCGTTTTTCAGGTTAACACTGAAGCTTTCTTT
>-|TRBJ2-5|-|TRBV7-6
CASSLSRAETQYF
TGTGCCAGCAGCTTATCCAGGGCAGAGACCCAGTACTTC
>-|TRBJ2-7|TRBD1|TRBV14
CASSQGYRDRGEQYF
TGTGCCAGCAGCCAAGGGTACCGGGACAGGGGCGAGCAGTACTTC
>-|TRBJ2-7|TRBD2|TRBV7-3
CASSSFGTSGNYEQYF
TGTGCCAGCAGCTCGTTTGGGACTAGCGGGAACTACGAGCAGTACTTC
>-|TRBJ2-7|-|TRBV10-3
CAIMTVSYEQYF
TGTGCCATCATGACAGTTTCCTACGAGCAGTACTTC
>-|TRBJ1-4|-|TRBV6-5
CASSKYSATNEKLFF
TGTGCCAGCAGCAAGTACAGTGCAACTAATGAAAAACTGTTTTTT